The clone carrying this T cell receptor beta chain was counted only a few times. The source of the sample is a study of T cells in Graves' hyperthyroidism and ophthalmopathy. Whole-study context: Peripheral blood was taken when the disease was first diagnosed, before any treatment began.

The CDR3 is 14 residues long. Germline CDR1 reads SGHAT; CDR2 reads FQNNGV. RNA transcripts served as the template for amplifying TCR beta CDR3 regions. Researchers ran a first-round RT-PCR on the TCR CDR3 using the HTBI primer set. TCRdb called the multiplex PCR reads again in MiXCR, with one record for every CDR3 protein. The sample has nearly 750,000 distinct CDR3 sequences, 30% to 40% seen once. The TCR originated in a woman aged 40 to 55 with Graves' hyperthyroidism. The rearrangement joins TRBV11-2 to TRBJ1-5; possibly TRBD2 for D (5 bases). TRBJ2-3 explains the end of the DNA better; the J call may be wrong. The source material was blood. CDR3 sequence (DNA): TGTGCCAGCAGCTTTGGCACGGGGACAGATACGCAGTATTTT. It yields the protein CASSFGTGTDTQYF.